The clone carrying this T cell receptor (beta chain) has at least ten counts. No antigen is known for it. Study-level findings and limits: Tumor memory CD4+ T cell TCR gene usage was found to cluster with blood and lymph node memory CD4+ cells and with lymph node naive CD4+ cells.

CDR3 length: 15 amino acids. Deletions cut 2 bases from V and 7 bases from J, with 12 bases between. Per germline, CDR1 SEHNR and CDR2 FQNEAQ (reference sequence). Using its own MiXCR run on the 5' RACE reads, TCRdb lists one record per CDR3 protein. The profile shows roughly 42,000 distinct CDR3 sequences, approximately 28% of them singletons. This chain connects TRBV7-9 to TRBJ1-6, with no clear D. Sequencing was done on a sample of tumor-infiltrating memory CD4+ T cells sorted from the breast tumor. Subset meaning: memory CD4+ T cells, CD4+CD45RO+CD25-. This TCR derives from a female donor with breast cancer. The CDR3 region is CASSLFDAANSPLHF. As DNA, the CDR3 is TGTGCCAGCAGCTTATTTGACGCAGCCAATTCACCCCTCCACTTT.